The rows below give T cell receptor beta chains drawn from one sample of a study of T cells after yellow fever vaccination. Each CDR3 protein is one row after TCRdb ran MiXCR on the 5' RACE reads. The sample records hundreds of thousands of distinct CDR3 sequences, around an eighth being singletons. The source was PBMCs, collected on the day of the yellow fever booster vaccination. These receptors were obtained from a man aged 30 to 45 who received the YFV17D yellow fever vaccine. CDR3s include the opening cysteine and the closing phenylalanine or tryptophan. D genes are given only for firm matches. The size of a clone is reported for some rows only, either as once, few or many, or as a class for expanded clones.

>TRBJ2-1|-|TRBV20-1|-
CSALRVAAYNEQFF
TGCAGTGCCCTTCGAGTGGCCGCCTACAATGAGCAGTTCTTC
>TRBJ2-1|TRBD2|TRBV24-1|many
CATSDLGTSGPYNEQFF
TGTGCCACCAGTGACCTAGGGACTAGCGGACCTTACAATGAGCAGTTCTTC
>TRBJ2-7|-|TRBV29-1|few
CSVDRGGGYEQYF
TGCAGCGTTGATCGAGGTGGGGGCTACGAGCAGTACTTC
>TRBJ2-1|-|TRBV19|few
CASSELGSVSGEQFF
TGTGCCAGTAGTGAACTCGGGTCGGTTTCGGGCGAGCAGTTCTTC
>TRBJ2-3|-|TRBV6-5|few
CASSSSPGPDTQYF
TGTGCCAGCAGTTCCTCCCCAGGGCCAGATACGCAGTATTTT
>TRBJ2-1|TRBD2|TRBV7-8|-
CASSLVAGGQFF
TGTGCCAGCAGCTTAGTAGCGGGAGGGCAGTTCTTC
>TRBJ2-5|-|TRBV7-7|many
CASSSRGFQETQYF
TGTGCTAGCAGCTCACGCGGTTTCCAAGAGACCCAGTACTTC
>TRBJ2-1|TRBD1|TRBV9|-
CASSAQGDVQFF
TGTGCCAGCAGCGCCCAGGGGGACGTGCAGTTCTTC
>TRBJ2-3|-|TRBV24-1|-
CATSDLTFTDTQYF
TGTGCCACCAGTGATCTTACATTCACAGATACGCAGTATTTT
>TRBJ1-5|-|TRBV29-1|many
CSVTGTGTDQPQHF
TGCAGCGTGACCGGGACCGGTACCGATCAGCCCCAGCATTTT
>TRBJ2-1|TRBD1|TRBV7-2|many
CASSLAGQGANEQFF
TGTGCCAGCAGCTTGGCGGGACAGGGGGCCAATGAGCAGTTCTTC
>TRBJ2-3|-|TRBV12-3/TRBV12-4|-
CASSFRLVGTDTQYF
TGTGCCAGCAGCTTTAGACTAGTGGGGACAGATACGCAGTATTTT
>TRBJ1-2|TRBD1|TRBV7-2|few
CASSWTGNGYTF
TGTGCCAGCAGCTGGACAGGGAACGGCTACACCTTC
>TRBJ2-3|-|TRBV11-2|few
CASSLLAVLPDTQYF
TGTGCCAGCAGCTTACTTGCTGTCCTCCCAGATACGCAGTATTTT
>TRBJ2-3|-|TRBV12-3/TRBV12-4|-
CASRGPSTDTQYF
TGTGCCAGCAGGGGCCCGAGCACAGATACGCAGTATTTT
>TRBJ2-3|TRBD2|TRBV10-3|many
CACASGEGDTQYF
TGTGCCTGCGCCAGCGGGGAGGGAGATACGCAGTATTTT
>TRBJ2-7|TRBD2|TRBV6-1|-
CASSPNSGRPSYEQYF
TGTGCCAGCAGCCCCAATAGCGGGAGACCCTCCTACGAGCAGTACTTC
>TRBJ2-1|-|TRBV29-1|-
CSANTGYNEQFF
TGCAGCGCAAATACAGGTTACAATGAGCAGTTCTTC
>TRBJ1-5|-|TRBV11-2|-
CASSTLQGGNQPQHF
TGTGCCAGCAGCACGCTACAGGGTGGCAATCAGCCCCAGCATTTT
>TRBJ2-1|TRBD1|TRBV29-1|-
CSVEGDRGLGEQFF
TGCAGCGTTGAAGGGGACAGGGGTTTGGGTGAGCAGTTCTTC
>TRBJ2-3|-|TRBV5-1|few
CASSHGTSTDTQYF
TGCGCCAGCAGTCATGGGACAAGCACAGATACGCAGTATTTT
>TRBJ2-2|TRBD2|TRBV7-2|once
CASSLIAGAGELFF
TGTGCCAGCAGCTTAATCGCGGGAGCCGGGGAGCTGTTTTTT